This entry concerns a single TCR beta chain. Its target is unknown. A second 7 to 11 cycle PCR used barcoded and J-beta primers. MiXCR, applied by TCRdb to the 5' RACE reads, yields one record per CDR3 protein. This repertoire shows more than 550,000 distinct CDR3 sequences, 22% found once; its top ten account for under 25%. Trimming stripped 5 bases from V and 1 base from J, with 13 bases between. This CDR3 has 15 residues. Germline lookup yields CDR1 SGHAT and CDR2 FQNNGV. This entry comes from a study of blood T cells in healthy people across ages. Study-level findings and limits: It was the long-lived donors that had more naive CD4+ cells and higher diversity than aged donors.

This chain links TRBV11-2 with TRBJ2-3; the D gene is possibly TRBD2 (6 bases). Material for sequencing was blood. This TCR was recovered from a man in his 70s in good health. The CDR3 protein is CASSTSWGGTDTQYF. DNA of the CDR3: TGTGCCAGCAGCACGTCTTGGGGGGGCACAGATACGCAGTATTTT.